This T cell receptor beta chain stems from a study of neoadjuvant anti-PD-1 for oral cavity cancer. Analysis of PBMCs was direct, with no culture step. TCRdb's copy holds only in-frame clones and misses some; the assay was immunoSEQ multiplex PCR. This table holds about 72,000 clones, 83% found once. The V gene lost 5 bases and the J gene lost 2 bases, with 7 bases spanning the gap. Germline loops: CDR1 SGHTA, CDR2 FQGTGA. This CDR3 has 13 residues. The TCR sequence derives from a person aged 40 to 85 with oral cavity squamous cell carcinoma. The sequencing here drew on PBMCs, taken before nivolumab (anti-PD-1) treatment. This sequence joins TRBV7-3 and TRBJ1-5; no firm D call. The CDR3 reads CASSTAGNQPQHF. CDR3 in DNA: TGTGCCAGCAGCACCGCCGGCAATCAGCCCCAGCATTTT.